One sample yielded the 20 T cell receptor beta chains listed below, sequenced in a study of T cell repertoires in cytomegalovirus infection. TCRdb processed the reads anew with MiXCR; each CDR3 protein has one entry. This sample has around 490,000 distinct CDR3 sequences, with around a quarter found just once. Sequencing input: PBMCs. The source of these receptors is a human donor in good health (CMV status not recorded). Some clones in this sample may be carry-over from other donors' samples.

This clonotype appeared a few times. The genes are TRBV7-9 and TRBJ2-6, with D hard to call. This CDR3 has 17 amino acids. V was trimmed by 2 bases and J by 1 base, leaving 12 bases between them. The V gene's germline CDR1 is SEHNR and CDR2 FQNEAQ (reference sequence). CDR3 residues: CASSLSVETSGANVLTF. The CDR3 DNA reads as TGTGCCAGCAGCTTATCAGTCGAAACGTCTGGGGCCAACGTCCTGACTTTC.

This chain connects TRBV9 to TRBJ2-1; 14 bases agree with TRBD2. Unmatched junction bases numbered 3, after V lost 3 bases and J lost 7 bases. The germline gives CDR1 SGDLS, CDR2 YYNGEE. The CDR3 spans 15 residues. The DNA of the CDR3 is TGTGCCAGCAGCGAGACTAGCGGGAGGGGGAATGAGCAGTTCTTC. Translation: CASSETSGRGNEQFF.

The chain has TRBV27 and TRBJ2-7; the D gene is possibly TRBD2 (5 bases). This CDR3 is 15 amino acids long. V was shortened by 2 bases and J by 7 bases, with 18 bases between the two germline ends. The germline V gene encodes CDR1 MNHEY and CDR2 SMNVEV (reference sequence). The CDR3 region is CASSLLDSLQWEQYV. In DNA form, the CDR3 reads TGTGCCAGCAGTTTACTGGACTCTCTCCAGTGGGAGCAGTACGTC.

This chain joins TRBV11-2 and TRBJ2-7; D not certain. Germline lookup yields CDR1 SGHAT and CDR2 FQNNGV. The CDR3 spans 13 residues. Trimming shortened V by 5 bases and J by 0 bases, and 8 bases separated the two germline ends. CDR3 in amino acids: CASSPQSSYEQYV. DNA of the CDR3: TGTGCCAGCAGCCCCCAGAGCTCCTACGAGCAGTACGTC.

The chain couples TRBV7-9 to TRBJ1-5; perhaps TRBD1 as D (5 bases). Trimming removed 5 bases from V and 5 bases from J, with 10 bases in between. Germline V CDR1 and CDR2: SEHNR, FQNEAQ (reference sequence). CDR3 length: 13 residues. CDR3 bases: TGTGCCAGCAGCATAACGACAGATCAGCCCCAGCATTTT. The encoded protein is CASSITTDQPQHF. Full variable domain (missing parts from reference TRBV7-9 and TRBJ1-5): DTGVSQNPRHKITKRGQNVTFRCDPISEHNRLYWYRQTLGQGPEFLTYFQNEAQLEKSRLLSDRFSAERPKGSFSTLEIQRTEQGDSAMYLCASSITTDQPQHFGDGTRLSIL.

The V gene is TRBV12-3 or TRBV12-4, the J gene TRBJ2-3, with 13 bases matching TRBD2. Losses at the gene ends were 3 bases for V and 5 bases for J; bases not matched to a gene: 5. This CDR3 is built from 16 residues. CDR3 nucleotides: TGTGCCAGCAGTTTCGGACTAGCGGGAGCGGGAGATACGCAGTATTTT. It yields the protein CASSFGLAGAGDTQYF.

This clonotype was detected only a few times. This sequence joins TRBV7-3 and TRBJ1-1, with TRBD1 identical over 8 bases. The CDR3 runs 14 residues. Germline V lookup: CDR1 SGHTA, CDR2 FQGTGA. With 5 bases clipped from V and 4 bases from J, the junction kept 6 bases outside the gene matches. The CDR3 DNA is TGTGCCAGCAGCCCAGACAGGGGTCTCACTGAAGCTTTCTTT. Translating gives CASSPDRGLTEAFF.

The chain carries TRBV28 and TRBJ2-3, with 8 bases identical to TRBD1. V gave up 4 bases and J gave up 5 bases; unmatched junction bases: 5. Germline assignment: CDR1 MDHEN and CDR2 SYDVKM. The CDR3 is 14 amino acids. Here the CDR3 reads CASSSTGVVDTQYF. The CDR3 DNA sequence: TGTGCCAGCAGTTCGACAGGGGTGGTAGATACGCAGTATTTT.

This clonotype occurred many times. The chain uses TRBV7-8 and TRBJ2-5; no clear D. The CDR3 is made up of 17 amino acids. V was cut by 5 bases and J by 0 bases, with 19 bases left in between. The germline V gene has CDR1 SGHVS and CDR2 FQNEAQ. Here the CDR3 DNA reads TGTGCCAGCAGCAGAGTACGCCCCATAGGGAACCAAGAGACCCAGTACTTC. Amino acids: CASSRVRPIGNQETQYF.

The V call is TRBV11-2, the J call TRBJ2-3, with D unresolved. CDR1 and CDR2 from the germline V gene are SGHAT and FQNNGV. Trimming left V 5 bases short and J 6 bases short, with 18 bases between. The CDR3 runs 15 residues. Written as DNA, the CDR3 is TGTGCCAGCAGCCCACCCAGTCCCACATCCGATACGCAGTATTTT. It encodes CASSPPSPTSDTQYF.

The chain couples TRBV29-1 to TRBJ1-5; 7 positions match TRBD1. The CDR3 consists of 14 residues. The V and J ends lost 4 bases and 10 bases, in that order; junction bases with no gene match: 13. In germline, CDR1 is SQVTM, CDR2 ANQGSEA. As DNA, the CDR3 is TGCAGCGTTGCGTCAGACAGGGCCGACGGACCCCAGCATTTT. Its protein is CSVASDRADGPQHF.

In its sample, this clonotype was seen a few times. The chain carries TRBV6-2 or TRBV6-3 and TRBJ2-1; TRBD2 matches 9 bases. The CDR3 extends over 19 amino acids. Germline V lookup: CDR1 MNHEY, CDR2 SVGEGT. J lost 8 bases, V lost 5 bases, and 22 bases had no gene match. CDR3 amino acids: CASSIGHKIAGANGDEQFF. The CDR3 DNA follows: TGTGCCAGCAGTATAGGCCATAAGATAGCGGGAGCTAATGGGGATGAGCAGTTCTTC.

This clonotype was detected a few times. The chain employs TRBV12-3 or TRBV12-4 and TRBJ1-1; D is unresolved. V was clipped by 6 bases and J by 1 base, with 12 bases between them. The CDR3 totals 14 residues. The CDR3 loop reads CASRRGRENTEAFF. CDR3 in DNA: TGTGCCAGCAGGCGAGGTCGAGAGAACACTGAAGCTTTCTTT.

Only a few counts were recorded for this clonotype. This CDR3 reads CASSQEAGTGELFF. CDR3 sequence (DNA): TGCGCCAGCAGCCAAGAAGCGGGAACCGGGGAGCTGTTTTTT. The V call is TRBV4-3, the J call TRBJ2-2, with 7 positions matching TRBD2. The trim removed 0 bases at V and 5 bases at J, leaving 0 bases unmatched. Germline loops: CDR1 LGHNA, CDR2 YSLEER. The CDR3 consists of 14 residues.

Only a few counts were recorded for this clonotype. This rearrangement joins TRBV5-1 to TRBJ2-2; a weak D match, TRBD2 (5 bases). V lost 0 bases and J 2 bases, leaving 17 bases between the germline ends. This CDR3 spans 18 amino acids. The germline V gene encodes CDR1 SGHRS and CDR2 YFSETQ. The CDR3 sequence: CASSLDPLRAGNTGELFF. CDR3 nucleotide sequence: TGCGCCAGCAGCTTGGATCCGTTGCGGGCCGGAAACACCGGGGAGCTGTTTTTT.

This chain links TRBV14 with TRBJ2-2; D not certain. The CDR3 runs to 13 residues. From germline, CDR1 is SGHDN and CDR2 FVKESK. The ends were cut back, 4 bases at V and 5 bases at J, with 8 bases in the middle. Here the CDR3 DNA reads TGTGCCAGCAGCCGAATATTTACCGGGGAGCTGTTTTTT. This encodes CASSRIFTGELFF.

This clonotype came up a few times. V and J are TRBV7-6 and TRBJ2-1; 10 bases fit TRBD2. Trimming removed 5 bases from V and 0 bases from J; junction bases left unmatched: 7. The germline V gene encodes CDR1 SGHVS and CDR2 FNYEAQ. The CDR3 totals 17 residues. The DNA of the CDR3 is TGTGCCAGCAGCCTCTATCCTAGCGGGAGCTCCTACAATGAGCAGTTCTTC. It is translated as CASSLYPSGSSYNEQFF.

Here the CDR3 reads CASSFKTSGKETQYF. CDR3 nucleotides: TGTGCCAGCAGTTTCAAGACTAGCGGGAAAGAGACCCAGTACTTC. The J gene is TRBJ2-5, the V gene TRBV6-2 or TRBV6-3, with 11 bases aligning to TRBD2. The CDR3 consists of 15 residues. The V segment lost 4 bases and the J segment 3 bases; nucleotides outside the gene matches: 4. CDR1 is MNHEY and CDR2 is SVGEGT in the germline V gene.

This chain connects TRBV28 to TRBJ1-3; D might be TRBD1 (5 bases). V was clipped by 5 bases and J by 0 bases, with 8 bases between them. The germline gives CDR1 MDHEN, CDR2 SYDVKM. The CDR3 totals 14 residues. CDR3 coding DNA: TGTGCCAGCAGTGGGACCCTCTCTGGAAACACCATATATTTT. This gives the protein CASSGTLSGNTIYF.

To note about this clonotype: A much bigger clone sits one base away, suggesting this may be a read error. V is TRBV2 and J is TRBJ1-3, with D unresolved. Germline CDR1 SNHLY, CDR2 FYNNEI. The CDR3 extends over 13 amino acids. This CDR3 reads CASSGQLGHTIYF. The CDR3 nucleotides are TGTGCCAGCAGTGGACAACTTGGACACACCATATATTTT.